Each of the 23 T cell receptor beta chains below was sequenced from the same sample in a study of T cells in Graves' hyperthyroidism and ophthalmopathy. TCR beta CDR3 region amplification was performed from RNA transcripts. In the first-round RT-PCR of the TCR CDR3, the HTBI primer set was used. TCRdb re-called the multiplex PCR reads with MiXCR, one entry per CDR3 protein. This table holds 550,000 to 800,000 distinct CDR3 sequences, around 16% found once. What was sequenced was blood. The origin of the receptors is a man in his forties or fifties with Graves' hyperthyroidism.

This clonotype was seen ten or more times. The chain links TRBV13 to TRBJ2-3, with D uncertain. Germline loops: CDR1 PRHDT, CDR2 FYEKMQ (reference sequence). Trimming removed 2 bases at V and 5 bases at J, with 11 bases between. This CDR3 has 14 residues. The CDR3 here is CASSLFKVGDTQYF. CDR3 nucleotide sequence: TGTGCCAGCAGCTTATTCAAGGTTGGAGATACGCAGTATTTT.

V gene TRBV19 combines with J gene TRBJ2-2; possibly TRBD1 for D (5 bases). Germline assignment: CDR1 LNHDA and CDR2 SQIVND (reference sequence). The CDR3 length is 14 residues. The V end was cut by 0 bases, the J end by 6 bases, with 8 bases between. The CDR3 loop reads CASSIDRVPGELFF. The CDR3 DNA is TGTGCCAGTAGTATAGACAGGGTCCCCGGGGAGCTGTTTTTT. Full variable domain (rest looked up from reference TRBV19 and TRBJ2-2): DGGITQSPKYLFRKEGQNVTLSCEQNLNHDAMYWYRQDPGQGLRLIYYSQIVNDFQKGDIAEGYSVSREKKESFPLTVTSAQKNPTAFYLCASSIDRVPGELFFGEGSRLTVL.

The V and J genes are TRBV18 and TRBJ1-1; D not certain. This CDR3 has 14 amino acids. Germline assignment: CDR1 KGHSH and CDR2 LQKENI. With 2 bases removed from V and 11 bases from J, the gap between germline ends came to 18 bases. The DNA of the CDR3 is TGTGCCAGCTCACCAACTGACGAACCCGGCGGGGCTTTCTTT. Protein sequence: CASSPTDEPGGAFF.

Notes on this clonotype: It may be a read error: a sequence one base away is much more abundant. This rearrangement joins TRBV12-3 or TRBV12-4 to TRBJ1-5; no firm D call. The CDR3 runs 15 residues. V lost 5 bases, J lost 0 bases, and 11 bases lay in between. CDR3 sequence reads: CASSSDRYSNQPQHF. The DNA of the CDR3 is TGTGCCAGCAGTAGTGACCGATATAGCAATCAGCCCCAGCATTTT.

Ten or more counts support this clonotype. The CDR3 sequence is CSARDSSDTEAFF. CDR3 bases: TGCAGTGCTAGAGACAGCTCGGACACTGAAGCTTTCTTT. The chain combines TRBV20-1 with TRBJ1-1; no clear D gene. The CDR3 has 13 residues. The germline V and J ends were trimmed by 0 bases and 3 bases, with 8 bases remaining between them. CDR1 is DFQATT and CDR2 is SNEGSKA in the germline V gene (reference sequence).

This clonotype came up many times. DNA of the CDR3: TGTGCCAGCAGTTTCATGCAGGCCCTTGGCACTGAAGCTTTCTTT. Translating gives CASSFMQALGTEAFF. The chain uses TRBV28 and TRBJ1-1; no definite D call. Germline CDR1 MDHEN, CDR2 SYDVKM. The CDR3 runs 15 residues. V gave up 3 bases and J gave up 4 bases, with 15 bases separating them.

This clonotype was counted at least ten times. Written as DNA, the CDR3 is TGTGCCAGCAGCTTACGGTCTCACGTGGGTGGTGAAAAACTGTTTTTT. Its translation is CASSLRSHVGGEKLFF. The chain uses TRBV7-9 and TRBJ1-4; D is ambiguous. Trimming cost V 2 bases and J 7 bases, with 17 bases left between them. From germline, CDR1 is SEHNR and CDR2 FQNEAQ (reference sequence). This CDR3 comprises 16 residues.

The sample holds many counts of this clonotype. The gene calls are TRBV2 and TRBJ2-7, with TRBD1 matching over 11 bases. From germline, CDR1 is SNHLY and CDR2 FYNNEI. The V segment lost 7 bases and the J segment 4 bases; nucleotides outside the gene matches: 12. The CDR3 loop spans 16 amino acids. The CDR3 is CASTAGGGQGVYEQYF. As DNA, the CDR3 is TGTGCCAGCACCGCGGGCGGGGGACAGGGGGTGTACGAGCAGTACTTC.

This clonotype was found a few times. This chain uses TRBV20-1 with TRBJ2-1, with 8 bases matching TRBD2. The trim removed 1 base at V and 6 bases at J, leaving 5 bases unmatched. CDR1 and CDR2 (germline): DFQATT, SNEGSKA (reference sequence). The length of the CDR3 is 14 residues. CDR3 nucleotides: TGCAGTGCTAGAGGTAGCGGGGCTTTCAATGAGCAGTTCTTC. It yields the protein CSARGSGAFNEQFF.

This clonotype appeared many times. The chain links TRBV30 to TRBJ2-4, with 8 bases identical to TRBD1. The CDR3 spans 13 residues. The V and J ends lost 4 bases and 8 bases, in that order; junction bases with no gene match: 7. Germline-derived CDR1 and CDR2 are GTSNPN and SVGIG (reference sequence). The CDR3 nucleotides are TGTGCCTGGAAAACAGGGGGTTCGGACATTCAGTACTTC. As protein: CAWKTGGSDIQYF.

This clonotype was picked up many times. The chain is built from TRBV27 and TRBJ2-1; TRBD1 aligns across 11 bases. The junction had 8 bases not matched to a gene; V was cut back by 5 bases and J by 8 bases. The CDR3 has 15 residues. Germline V gene lookup returns CDR1 MNHEY and CDR2 SMNVEV (reference sequence). CDR3 in DNA: TGTGCCAGCAGTCCCGGACAGGGGGCTTTGGATGAGCAGTTCTTC. Translated, it gives CASSPGQGALDEQFF.

As to this clonotype: The junction differs from germline at one of its ends, possibly a read error. The chain is built from TRBV5-5 and TRBJ2-7, with D possibly matching TRBD1 (5 bases). Germline values: CDR1 SGHKS, CDR2 YYEKEE (reference sequence). The CDR3 is 14 residues long. The CDR3: CASSLEPGYYEQSF. In DNA form, the CDR3 reads TGTGCCAGCAGCTTGGAACCAGGGTACTACGAGCAGTCCTTC.

The sample holds many counts of this clonotype. The chain combines TRBV20-1 with TRBJ1-1; D is perhaps TRBD1 (6 bases). Germline V CDR1 and CDR2: DFQATT, SNEGSKA (reference sequence). Deletions cut 0 bases from V and 0 bases from J, with 14 bases between. CDR3 length: 16 amino acids. CDR3: CSARDGARGLNTEAFF. The CDR3 nucleotides read TGCAGTGCTAGAGATGGGGCCAGGGGTCTGAACACTGAAGCTTTCTTT.

The gene calls are TRBV6-1 and TRBJ2-1; weak D call: TRBD2 (6 bases). The CDR3 is made up of 15 amino acids. The germline CDR1 and CDR2 sequences are MNHNS and SASEGT. Trimming left V 4 bases short and J 0 bases short, with 10 bases between. This CDR3 reads CASSGGDGSYNEQFF. The CDR3 DNA reads as TGTGCCAGCAGTGGGGGGGACGGCTCCTACAATGAGCAGTTCTTC.

This clonotype was counted ten times or more. The chain combines TRBV10-1 with TRBJ2-7; D might be TRBD1 (5 bases). The CDR3 is made up of 12 amino acids. V shed 6 bases and J shed 7 bases, with 13 bases lying between them. Germline assignment: CDR1 WNHNN and CDR2 SYGVQD (reference sequence). CDR3 in amino acids: CASRWGPREQYF. The CDR3 DNA follows: TGCGCCAGCAGGTGGGGCCCGAGGGAGCAGTACTTC.

This clonotype was observed many times. The chain uses TRBV3-1 and TRBJ2-3, with a weak D call TRBD1 (6 bases). The CDR3 spans 14 residues. Germline V gene data show CDR1 as LGHDT and CDR2 as YNNKEL (reference sequence). V was cut by 1 base and J by 5 bases, with 10 bases left in between. CDR3 sequence reads: CASSQVDSRDTQYF. Written as DNA, the CDR3 is TGTGCCAGCAGCCAAGTGGACAGCCGAGATACGCAGTATTTT.

This clonotype was observed at least ten times. This chain links TRBV3-1 with TRBJ2-1; a possible D gene is TRBD2 (6 bases). The V end lost 3 bases, the J end lost 10 bases, and 10 bases lay between the germline ends. Germline lookup yields CDR1 LGHDT and CDR2 YNNKEL (reference sequence). The CDR3 spans 12 residues. The CDR3 DNA sequence: TGTGCCAGCAGCCATAGCGGACACGAGCAGTTCTTC. Protein product: CASSHSGHEQFF.

The rearrangement uses TRBV5-1 and TRBJ2-1; 8 bases match TRBD1. Germline CDR1 and CDR2: SGHRS and YFSETQ. This CDR3 has 14 residues. J lost 5 bases, V lost 4 bases, and 5 bases had no gene match. The CDR3 DNA follows: TGCGCCAGCAGCGAAGTGGACAGGGACAATGAGCAGTTCTTC. Amino acids: CASSEVDRDNEQFF.

The chain employs TRBV6-2 or TRBV6-3 and TRBJ2-7; D might be TRBD1 (6 bases). Trimming took 5 bases from V and 6 from J, leaving 14 bases between them. This CDR3 is 13 amino acids long. Germline lookup yields CDR1 MNHEY and CDR2 SVGEGT. The CDR3 spells CASSNQDSLEQYF. The CDR3 coding sequence is TGTGCCAGCAGTAACCAGGACAGTCTCGAGCAGTACTTC.

The chain links TRBV2 to TRBJ2-5; D not resolved. The V end lost 6 bases, the J end lost 9 bases, and 11 bases lay between the germline ends. Germline assignment: CDR1 SNHLY and CDR2 FYNNEI. This CDR3 contains 11 residues. CDR3 DNA sequence: TGTGCCAGCAGAGAGCAGGCCCCCCAGTACTTC. Translation gives CASREQAPQYF.

The chain uses TRBV20-1 and TRBJ1-1; D unclear. Germline assignment: CDR1 DFQATT and CDR2 SNEGSKA (reference sequence). V lost 0 bases to trimming and J lost 6 bases, with 8 bases between them. The CDR3 runs to 12 residues. The CDR3, as DNA: TGCAGTGCTAGAGATCCGGGAGCTGAAGCTTTCTTT. Translating gives CSARDPGAEAFF.

The chain carries TRBV4-3 and TRBJ1-2; TRBD1 matches at 8 bases. V shed 3 bases, J shed 7 bases, and the junction held 7 bases outside the gene matches. The CDR3 loop spans 14 amino acids. Per germline, CDR1 LGHNA and CDR2 YSLEER. The DNA for the CDR3 is TGCGCCAGCAGCCATGTACAGGGGGATGCTGGCTACACCTTC. This sequence encodes CASSHVQGDAGYTF.

This clonotype occurred many times. The CDR3 region has the DNA TGTGCCAGCAGCCAAAGTGGCCGCTACACCTTC. Protein product: CASSQSGRYTF. The chain joins TRBV3-1 to TRBJ1-2; D unclear. The CDR3 loop spans 11 amino acids. Trimming left V 2 bases short and J 9 bases short, with 7 bases between. Looked up from germline, CDR1 is LGHDT and CDR2 is YNNKEL (reference sequence). Supplemented by reference TRBV3-1 and TRBJ1-2, the full variable domain reads DTAVSQTPKYLVTQMGNDKSIKCEQNLGHDTMYWYKQDSKKFLKIMFSYNNKELIINETVPNRFSPKSPDKAHLNLHINSLELGDSAVYFCASSQSGRYTFGSGTRLTVV.